This T cell receptor beta chain was captured in a study of T-cell reconstitution after alpha-beta-depleted transplantation in children. Germline V CDR1 and CDR2: MNHEY, SMNVEV (reference sequence). This CDR3 contains 15 residues. The germline V and J ends were trimmed by 0 bases and 5 bases, with 13 bases remaining between them. This sample's TCRbeta library carried unique molecular identifier barcodes. TCRdb ran MiXCR on the PCR reads and lists one entry per CDR3 protein. Here the sample spans fewer than 90,000 distinct CDR3 sequences, 6% to 8.5% being singletons. This clonotype was seen repeatedly, ten times or more.

The clonotype comes from a human donor who donated a stem cell graft to a child with acute lymphoblastic leukemia. The J gene is TRBJ1-1, the V gene TRBV27; possibly TRBD1 for D (5 bases). Sequenced here: PBMCs from the stem cell graft donor, sampled from the stem cell graft. CDR3 region: CASSLSTPGGTEAFF. The CDR3 coding sequence is TGTGCCAGCAGTTTATCGACGCCCGGGGGGACTGAAGCTTTCTTT.